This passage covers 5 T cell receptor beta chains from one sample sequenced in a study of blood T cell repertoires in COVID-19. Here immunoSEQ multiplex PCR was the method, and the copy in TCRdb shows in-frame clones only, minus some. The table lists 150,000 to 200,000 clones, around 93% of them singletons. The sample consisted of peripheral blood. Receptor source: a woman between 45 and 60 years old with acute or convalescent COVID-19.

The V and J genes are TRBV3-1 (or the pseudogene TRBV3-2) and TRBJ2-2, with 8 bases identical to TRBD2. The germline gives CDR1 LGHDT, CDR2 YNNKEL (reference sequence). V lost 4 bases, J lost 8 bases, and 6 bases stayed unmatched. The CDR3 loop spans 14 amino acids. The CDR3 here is CASSPTSGRGELFF. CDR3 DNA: TGTGCCAGCAGCCCCACTAGCGGCCGGGGGGAGCTGTTTTTT.

CDR3 sequence (DNA): TGTGCCAGCAATCAGGGCTATGGCTACACCTTC. Translating gives CASNQGYGYTF. The rearrangement uses TRBV6-5 and TRBJ1-2; weak D call: TRBD1 (5 bases). Between the trimmed V and J ends, which lost 7 bases and 4 bases, there was a span of 7 bases. CDR3 length equals 11 residues. Germline CDR1 and CDR2: MNHEY and SVGAGI.

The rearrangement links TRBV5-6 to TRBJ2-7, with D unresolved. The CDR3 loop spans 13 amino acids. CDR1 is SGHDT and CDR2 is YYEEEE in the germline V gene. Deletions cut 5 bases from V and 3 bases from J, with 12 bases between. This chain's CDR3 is CASRSVDNYEQYF. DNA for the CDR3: TGTGCCAGCAGGTCTGTAGACAACTACGAGCAGTACTTC.

The CDR3 DNA follows: TGTGCCAGCAGCCCAAGAGGGAGCGGGAGGGCGTACTCCTACGAGCAGTACTTC. Its protein is CASSPRGSGRAYSYEQYF. The V call is TRBV7-8, the J call TRBJ2-7; 10 nucleotides line up with TRBD2. Germline loops: CDR1 SGHVS, CDR2 FQNEAQ. The J segment lost 0 bases and the V segment lost 5 bases, leaving 13 bases of the junction unmatched. CDR3 size: 18 residues.

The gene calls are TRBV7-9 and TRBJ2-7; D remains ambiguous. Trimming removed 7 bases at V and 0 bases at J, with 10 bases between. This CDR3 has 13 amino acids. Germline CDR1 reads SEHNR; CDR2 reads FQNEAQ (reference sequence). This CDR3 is CASNPSSSYEQYF. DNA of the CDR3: TGTGCCAGCAACCCGTCGAGCTCCTACGAGCAGTACTTC.